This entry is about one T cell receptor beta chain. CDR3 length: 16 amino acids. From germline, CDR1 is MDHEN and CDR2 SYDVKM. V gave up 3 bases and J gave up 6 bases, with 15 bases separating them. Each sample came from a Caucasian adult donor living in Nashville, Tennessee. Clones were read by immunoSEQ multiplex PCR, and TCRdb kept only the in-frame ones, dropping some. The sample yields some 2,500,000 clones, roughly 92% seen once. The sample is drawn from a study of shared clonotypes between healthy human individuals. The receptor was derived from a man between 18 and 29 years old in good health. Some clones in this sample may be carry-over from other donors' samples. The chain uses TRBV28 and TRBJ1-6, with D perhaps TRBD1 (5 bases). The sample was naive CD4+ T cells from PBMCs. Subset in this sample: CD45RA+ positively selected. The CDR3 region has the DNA TGTGCCAGCAGTTTTAATTCCAGGGACTTTAATTCACCCCTCCACTTT. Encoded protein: CASSFNSRDFNSPLHF. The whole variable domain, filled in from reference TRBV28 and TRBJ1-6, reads DVKVTQSSRYLVKRTGEKVFLECVQDMDHENMFWYRQDPGLGLRLIYFSYDVKMKEKGDIPEGYSVSREKKERFSLILESASTNQTSMYLCASSFNSRDFNSPLHFGNGTRLTVT.